A selection of T cell receptor beta chains follows, all from one sample in a study of T cell responses to AZD1222 COVID-19 vaccine. Assay used: immunoSEQ multiplex PCR; TCRdb lists only in-frame clones, some missing. In the table there are around 110,000 clones, approximately 85% of which are singletons. This specimen consisted of peripheral blood, obtained on day 0 of MenACWY control vaccination. The receptor source for this set is an adult in good health. The conserved cysteine and the conserved F or W are not part of the CDR3 here. The D gene is left open where the match is weak.

TRBJ2-5,TRBV5-1,.,ASSMGNIGETQY
TRBJ2-7,TRBV18,TRBD2,ASSPKTSGAYEQY
TRBJ1-5,TRBV19,.,ASSIGREYSNQPQH
TRBJ2-1,TRBV3-1/TRBV3-2,TRBD2,ASSQDSGGAYNEQF
TRBJ1-5,TRBV19,.,ASSTPGLVQH
TRBJ1-6,TRBV11-1,.,ASSPGGISPLH
TRBJ1-5,TRBV2,TRBD1,ASSGQGASQPQH
TRBJ2-3,TRBV10-1,.,ASSESRVDTQY
TRBJ2-2,TRBV4-3,.,ASRYSLDHYDTGELF
TRBJ1-3,TRBV4-2,.,ASSQDSRVGNTIY
TRBJ2-5,TRBV7-3,.,ASSTSLGETQY
TRBJ1-2,TRBV6-1,.,ASSEAGDGYT
TRBJ1-3,TRBV18,.,ASRRDGSGNTIY
TRBJ2-1,TRBV28,TRBD2,ASSLGLAGGHEQF
TRBJ2-1,TRBV28,TRBD2,ASSFLSGGYNEQF
TRBJ1-5,TRBV28,TRBD1,ASSLSHDRGRTKPQH
TRBJ1-4,TRBV11-2,TRBD1,ASSLIDRDRGQKLF
TRBJ1-6,TRBV19,.,ASSIDLGPNSPLH